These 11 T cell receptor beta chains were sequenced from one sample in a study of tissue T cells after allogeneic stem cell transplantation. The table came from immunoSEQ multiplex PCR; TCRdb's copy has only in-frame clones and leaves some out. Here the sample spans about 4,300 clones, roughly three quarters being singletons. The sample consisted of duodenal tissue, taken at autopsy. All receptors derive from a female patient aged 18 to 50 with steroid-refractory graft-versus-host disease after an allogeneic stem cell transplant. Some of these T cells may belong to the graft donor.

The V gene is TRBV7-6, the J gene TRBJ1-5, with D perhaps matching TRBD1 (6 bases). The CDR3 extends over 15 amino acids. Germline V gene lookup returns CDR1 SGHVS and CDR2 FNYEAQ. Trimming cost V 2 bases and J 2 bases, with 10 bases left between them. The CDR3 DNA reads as TGTGCCAGCAGCTTAACAGGGAAAGGCAATCAGCCCCAGCATTTT. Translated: CASSLTGKGNQPQHF.

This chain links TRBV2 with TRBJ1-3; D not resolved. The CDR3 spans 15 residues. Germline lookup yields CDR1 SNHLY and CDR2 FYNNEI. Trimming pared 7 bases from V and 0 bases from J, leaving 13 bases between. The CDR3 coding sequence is TGTGCCAGCAATCTGGACCGGAGCTCTGGAAACACCATATATTTT. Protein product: CASNLDRSSGNTIYF. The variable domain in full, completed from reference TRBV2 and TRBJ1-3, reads EPEVTQTPSHQVTQMGQEVILRCVPISNHLYFYWYRQILGQKVEFLVSFYNNEISEKSEIFDDQFSVERPDGSNFTLKIRSTKLEDSAMYFCASNLDRSSGNTIYFGEGSWLTVV.

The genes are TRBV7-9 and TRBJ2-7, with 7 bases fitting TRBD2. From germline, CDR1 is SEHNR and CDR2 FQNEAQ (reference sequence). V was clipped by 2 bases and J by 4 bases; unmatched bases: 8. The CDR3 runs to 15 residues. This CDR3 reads CASSLTGGMVYEQYF. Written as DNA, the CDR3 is TGTGCCAGCAGCTTAACGGGGGGAATGGTGTACGAGCAGTACTTC.

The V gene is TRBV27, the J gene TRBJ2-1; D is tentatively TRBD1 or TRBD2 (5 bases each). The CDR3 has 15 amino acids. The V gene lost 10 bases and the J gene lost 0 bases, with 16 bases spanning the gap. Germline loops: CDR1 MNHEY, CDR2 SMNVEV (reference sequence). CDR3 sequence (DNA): TGTGCCACTAAACGGGCAGGGAGCTCCTACAATGAGCAGTTCTTC. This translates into CATKRAGSSYNEQFF.

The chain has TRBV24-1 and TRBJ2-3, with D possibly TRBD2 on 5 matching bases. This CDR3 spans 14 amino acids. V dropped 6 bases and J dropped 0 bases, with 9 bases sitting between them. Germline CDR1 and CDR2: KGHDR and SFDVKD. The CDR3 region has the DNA TGTGCCACCAGTCCGGCGGGTAGCACAGATACGCAGTATTTT. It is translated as CATSPAGSTDTQYF.

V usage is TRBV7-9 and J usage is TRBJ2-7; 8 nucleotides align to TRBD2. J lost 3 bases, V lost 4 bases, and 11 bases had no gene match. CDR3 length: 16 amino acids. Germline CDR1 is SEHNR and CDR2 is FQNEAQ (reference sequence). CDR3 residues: CASSSPAGEIIYEQYF. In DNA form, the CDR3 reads TGTGCCAGCAGCTCGCCAGCGGGGGAGATCATCTACGAGCAGTACTTC.

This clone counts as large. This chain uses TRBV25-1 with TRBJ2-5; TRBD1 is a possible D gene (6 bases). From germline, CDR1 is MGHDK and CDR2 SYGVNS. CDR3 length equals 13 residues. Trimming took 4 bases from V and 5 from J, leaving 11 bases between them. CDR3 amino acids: CASSGTGTETQYF. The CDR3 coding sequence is TGTGCCAGCAGTGGAACAGGGACGGAGACCCAGTACTTC.

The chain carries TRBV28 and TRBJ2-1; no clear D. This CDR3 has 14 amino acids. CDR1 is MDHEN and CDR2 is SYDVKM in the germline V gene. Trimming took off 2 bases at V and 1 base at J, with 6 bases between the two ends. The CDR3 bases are TGTGCCAGCAGTTTAGGTGGGTCCTACAATGAGCAGTTCTTC. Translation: CASSLGGSYNEQFF.

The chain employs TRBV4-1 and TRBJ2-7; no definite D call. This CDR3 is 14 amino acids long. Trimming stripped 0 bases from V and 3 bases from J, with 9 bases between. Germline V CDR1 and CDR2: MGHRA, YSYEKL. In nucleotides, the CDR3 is TGCGCCAGCAGCCAAGATCCTTTAGGCTACGAGCAGTACTTC. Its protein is CASSQDPLGYEQYF.

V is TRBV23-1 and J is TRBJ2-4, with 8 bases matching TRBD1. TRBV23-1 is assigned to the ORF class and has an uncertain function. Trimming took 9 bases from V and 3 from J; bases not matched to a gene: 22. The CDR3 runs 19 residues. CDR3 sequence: CASPPGAQGTGELKNIQYF. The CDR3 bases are TGCGCCAGTCCTCCGGGGGCCCAAGGGACAGGAGAACTCAAAAACATTCAGTACTTC.

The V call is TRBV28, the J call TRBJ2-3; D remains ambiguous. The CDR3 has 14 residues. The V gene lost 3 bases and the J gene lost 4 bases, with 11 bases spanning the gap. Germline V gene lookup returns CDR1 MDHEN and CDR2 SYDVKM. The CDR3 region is CASSFERVSDTQYF. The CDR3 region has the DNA TGTGCCAGCAGTTTTGAAAGGGTTTCAGATACGCAGTATTTT.